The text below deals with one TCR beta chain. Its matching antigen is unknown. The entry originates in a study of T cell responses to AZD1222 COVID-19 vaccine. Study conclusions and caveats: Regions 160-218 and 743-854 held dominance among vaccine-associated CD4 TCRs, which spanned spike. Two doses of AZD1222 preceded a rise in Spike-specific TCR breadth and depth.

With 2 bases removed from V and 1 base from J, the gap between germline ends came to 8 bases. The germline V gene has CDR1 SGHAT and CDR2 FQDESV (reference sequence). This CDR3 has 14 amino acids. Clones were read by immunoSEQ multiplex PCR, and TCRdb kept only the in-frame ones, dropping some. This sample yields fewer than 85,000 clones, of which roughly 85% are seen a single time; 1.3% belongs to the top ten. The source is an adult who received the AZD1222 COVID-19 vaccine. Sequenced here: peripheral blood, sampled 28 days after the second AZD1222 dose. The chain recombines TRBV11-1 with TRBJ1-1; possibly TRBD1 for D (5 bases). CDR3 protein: CASSLIGGNTEAFF. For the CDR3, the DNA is TGTGCCAGCAGCTTAATCGGGGGGAACACTGAAGCTTTCTTT.